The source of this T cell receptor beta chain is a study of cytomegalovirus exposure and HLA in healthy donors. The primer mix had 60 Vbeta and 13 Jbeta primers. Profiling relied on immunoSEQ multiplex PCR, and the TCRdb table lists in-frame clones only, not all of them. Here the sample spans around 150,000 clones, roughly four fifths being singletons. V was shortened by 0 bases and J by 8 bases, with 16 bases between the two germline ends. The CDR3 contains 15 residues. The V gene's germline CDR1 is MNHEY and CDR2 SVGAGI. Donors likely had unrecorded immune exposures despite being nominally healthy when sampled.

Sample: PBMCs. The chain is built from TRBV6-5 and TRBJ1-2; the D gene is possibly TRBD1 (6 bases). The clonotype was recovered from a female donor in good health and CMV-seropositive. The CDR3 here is CASSYSIQGSKGYTF. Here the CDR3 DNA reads TGTGCCAGCAGTTACTCAATACAGGGAAGTAAAGGCTACACCTTC.